What follows describes a single T cell receptor (beta chain). Its antigen is unknown. The germline CDR1 and CDR2 sequences are MDHEN and SYDVKM. Trimming took off 5 bases at V and 0 bases at J, with 14 bases between the two ends. The CDR3 spans 16 residues. These data belong to a study of T cell responses to AZD1222 COVID-19 vaccine. Clones were sequenced by immunoSEQ multiplex PCR, and TCRdb holds only the in-frame ones, with some missing. The sample lists 150,000 to 200,000 clones; about 89% were seen once. Whole-study findings and limits: The donor cohort was predominantly white British with a female majority, and clonal diversity may have been underestimated. CD4 TCRs linked to vaccination spanned spike, dominating at 160-218 and 743-854. Close to half of spike-specific TCRs reportedly recognize unmutated variant regions. The study identified only a handful of AZD1222 recipients as seropositive at baseline.

The V gene is TRBV28, the J gene TRBJ1-5, with a tentative D call TRBD1 (6 bases). This material consisted of peripheral blood, taken on day 0 of MenACWY control vaccination. The origin of this receptor is an adult in good health. The CDR3 loop is CASSRRTVYSNQPQHF. The CDR3 DNA reads TGTGCCAGCAGTCGCAGGACAGTCTATAGCAATCAGCCCCAGCATTTT.